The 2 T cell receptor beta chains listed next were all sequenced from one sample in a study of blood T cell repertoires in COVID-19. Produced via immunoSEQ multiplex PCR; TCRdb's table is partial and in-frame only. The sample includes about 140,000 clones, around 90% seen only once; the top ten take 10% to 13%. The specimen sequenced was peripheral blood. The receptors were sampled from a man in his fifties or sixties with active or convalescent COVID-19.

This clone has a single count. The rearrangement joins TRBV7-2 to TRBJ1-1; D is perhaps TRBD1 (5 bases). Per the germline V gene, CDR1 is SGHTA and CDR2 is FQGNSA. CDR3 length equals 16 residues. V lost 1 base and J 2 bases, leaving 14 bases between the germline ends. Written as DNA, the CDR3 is TGTGCCAGCAGCTTAGTTTCACCAGGGCCCAACACTGAAGCTTTCTTT. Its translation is CASSLVSPGPNTEAFF. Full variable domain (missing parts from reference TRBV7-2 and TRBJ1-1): GAGVSQSPSNKVTEKGKDVELRCDPISGHTALYWYRQSLGQGLEFLIYFQGNSAPDKSGLPSDRFSAERTGGSVSTLTIQRTQQEDSAVYLCASSLVSPGPNTEAFFGQGTRLTVV.

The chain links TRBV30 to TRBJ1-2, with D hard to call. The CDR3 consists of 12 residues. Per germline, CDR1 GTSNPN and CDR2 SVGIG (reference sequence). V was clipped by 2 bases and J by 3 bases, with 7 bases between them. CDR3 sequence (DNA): TGTGCCTGGAGTATAACGGACTATGGCTACACCTTC. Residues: CAWSITDYGYTF.